This passage covers 18 T cell receptor beta chains from one sample sequenced in a study of radiotherapy plus CTLA-4 blockade in lung cancer. The protocol was immunoSEQ multiplex PCR, while the TCRdb copy is restricted to in-frame clones and leaves out a portion. There are around 80,000 clones in the sample; roughly four fifths occur only once, and just over 0.8% lies in the top ten. The material was peripheral blood, obtained from a patient treated with radiotherapy plus ipilimumab. These receptors all come from a human donor with non-small cell lung cancer who had stable disease on radiotherapy plus ipilimumab.

This clone was detected once. V is TRBV4-1 and J is TRBJ2-1, with D possibly TRBD1 on 6 matching bases. The CDR3 is made up of 15 amino acids. Germline-derived CDR1 and CDR2 are MGHRA and YSYEKL. V was pared by 4 bases and J by 2 bases, with 12 bases between. CDR3 nucleotides: TGCGCCAGCAGCCCAGAACAGGGAACCTACAATGAGCAGTTCTTC. As protein: CASSPEQGTYNEQFF.

The chain employs TRBV18 and TRBJ2-5; 8 bases match TRBD1. CDR3 size: 16 residues. Germline CDR1 KGHSH, CDR2 LQKENI. J lost 6 bases, V lost 0 bases, and 9 bases had no gene match. In nucleotides, the CDR3 is TGTGCCAGCTCACCACCTGGGACAGGTGGTTTGAAGACCCAGTACTTC. This gives the protein CASSPPGTGGLKTQYF.

The chain couples TRBV27 to TRBJ2-3; the match to TRBD2 covers 8 bases. The germline gives CDR1 MNHEY, CDR2 SMNVEV (reference sequence). This CDR3 contains 14 residues. V shed 5 bases, J shed 6 bases, and the junction held 7 bases outside the gene matches. CDR3 coding DNA: TGTGCCAGCAGTCTAGGACTAGCCAGCGATACGCAGTATTTT. The encoded protein is CASSLGLASDTQYF.

The chain joins TRBV12-5 to TRBJ2-7; 10 bases map to TRBD2. V trimming: 4 bases; J trimming: 3 bases; junction bases outside the gene matches: 9. The CDR3 spans 16 residues. Germline V gives CDR1 LGHNT, CDR2 FRNRAP. CDR3 nucleotide sequence: TGTGCTAGTGGTTCTAAACGGACTAGCGGACGCTACGAGCAGTACTTC. It encodes CASGSKRTSGRYEQYF. Based on the CDR3 plus reference TRBV12-5 and TRBJ2-7, the full variable domain is DARVTQTPRHKVTEMGQEVTMRCQPILGHNTVFWYRQTMMQGLELLAYFRNRAPLDDSGMPKDRFSAEMPDATLATLKIQPSEPRDSAVYFCASGSKRTSGRYEQYFGPGTRLTVT.

The genes are TRBV9 and TRBJ2-1, with D unclear. The CDR3 extends over 16 amino acids. Trimming shortened V by 0 bases and J by 5 bases, and 15 bases separated the two germline ends. Germline-derived CDR1 and CDR2 are SGDLS and YYNGEE. CDR3 amino acids: CASSVGVGYGDNEQFF. The DNA for the CDR3 is TGTGCCAGCAGCGTAGGGGTAGGGTACGGCGACAATGAGCAGTTCTTC.

The chain combines TRBV5-6 with TRBJ2-7; no clear D gene. The ends were cut back, 6 bases at V and 6 bases at J, with 13 bases in the middle. The CDR3 contains 12 residues. Germline values: CDR1 SGHDT, CDR2 YYEEEE. The CDR3, as DNA: TGTGCCAGCACCTTTGGTCGAGGCGAGCAGTACTTC. Translation: CASTFGRGEQYF.

This clone was recorded once. The chain has TRBV10-1 and TRBJ2-5; D remains ambiguous. CDR3 length: 12 amino acids. V lost 6 bases, J lost 8 bases, and 13 bases lay in between. Germline-derived CDR1 and CDR2 are WNHNN and SYGVQD (reference sequence). CDR3 residues: CASSRDDATQYF. The CDR3 coding sequence is TGCGCCAGCAGCCGAGACGACGCTACCCAGTACTTC.

CDR3 region: CASSLGQGSYGYTF. DNA for the CDR3: TGCGCCAGCAGCCTCGGACAGGGAAGCTATGGCTACACCTTC. The rearrangement joins TRBV5-1 to TRBJ1-2; 8 bases are shared with TRBD1. The length of the CDR3 is 14 residues. J lost 4 bases, V lost 4 bases, and 6 bases had no gene match. Germline values: CDR1 SGHRS, CDR2 YFSETQ.

Only a few counts were recorded for this clone. The chain recombines TRBV5-1 with TRBJ2-5; D gene unclear. Trimming left V 4 bases short and J 5 bases short, with 9 bases between. Germline loops: CDR1 SGHRS, CDR2 YFSETQ. The CDR3 totals 12 residues. The CDR3 sequence is CASSRSTETQYF. In nucleotides, the CDR3 is TGCGCCAGCAGCAGGAGCACCGAGACCCAGTACTTC.

CDR3 region: CASSSYTPSDTQYF. For the CDR3, the DNA is TGCGCCAGCAGCTCCTACACTCCCAGCGATACGCAGTATTTT. V usage is TRBV5-1 and J usage is TRBJ2-3; D gene uncertain. Germline-derived CDR1 and CDR2 are SGHRS and YFSETQ. The CDR3 is made up of 14 amino acids. Trimming cost V 3 bases and J 6 bases, with 14 bases left between them.

The chain recombines TRBV28 with TRBJ2-6; 10 bases agree with TRBD1. This CDR3 is built from 19 residues. The germline V gene encodes CDR1 MDHEN and CDR2 SYDVKM. With 6 bases clipped from V and 0 bases from J, the junction kept 11 bases outside the gene matches. The CDR3 DNA reads TGTGCCAGCAGGTTCGACAGGGGGCCTCTCCTCTCTGGGGCCAACGTCCTGACTTTC. Translating gives CASRFDRGPLLSGANVLTF.

This sequence joins TRBV7-8 and TRBJ1-6; 7 nucleotides match TRBD1. The CDR3 contains 15 residues. Losses at the gene ends were 0 bases for V and 10 bases for J; bases not matched to a gene: 6. The germline V gene has CDR1 SGHVS and CDR2 FQNEAQ. CDR3 coding DNA: TGTGCCAGCAGCTTAGCCCGACAGGGTCAATCACCCCTCCACTTT. Translating it yields CASSLARQGQSPLHF.

The CDR3 loop is CASSPQLGHGTGELFF. The CDR3 coding sequence is TGTGCCAGCAGTCCGCAACTAGGCCATGGGACCGGGGAGCTGTTTTTT. This rearrangement joins TRBV28 to TRBJ2-2; D might be TRBD2 (5 bases). Trimming cost V 5 bases and J 5 bases, with 18 bases left between them. This CDR3 is 16 amino acids long. The germline V gene has CDR1 MDHEN and CDR2 SYDVKM.

The chain combines TRBV7-9 with TRBJ2-7; weak D call: TRBD2 (5 bases). The CDR3 runs to 11 residues. Per the germline V gene, CDR1 is SEHNR and CDR2 is FQNEAQ (reference sequence). Trimming took off 10 bases at V and 6 bases at J, with 13 bases between the two ends. CDR3 residues: CAITFEGEQYF. CDR3 in DNA: TGTGCCATTACTTTCGAGGGCGAGCAGTACTTC.

The chain couples TRBV6-1 to TRBJ2-3; 7 bases align to TRBD2. The CDR3 length is 15 residues. Germline lookup yields CDR1 MNHNS and CDR2 SASEGT. The ends lost 5 bases at V and 3 bases at J; junction bases unmatched: 8. The DNA for the CDR3 is TGTGCCAGCAGTTTGGGAGGGTCCGGAACAGATACGCAGTATTTT. This sequence encodes CASSLGGSGTDTQYF.

The V and J genes are TRBV11-3 and TRBJ2-5, with D tentatively TRBD2 (6 bases). V dropped 2 bases and J dropped 5 bases, with 12 bases sitting between them. CDR3 length: 14 residues. Germline loops: CDR1 SGHNT, CDR2 YENEEA. CDR3 sequence: CASSLTTGDETQYF. CDR3 bases: TGTGCCAGCAGCTTAACAACGGGGGATGAGACCCAGTACTTC.

The chain carries TRBV28 and TRBJ2-3; D is perhaps TRBD2 (5 bases). V shed 9 bases and J shed 0 bases, with 10 bases lying between them. The CDR3 has 13 residues. Germline-derived CDR1 and CDR2 are MDHEN and SYDVKM. The CDR3 loop is CASRGSSTDTQYF. The CDR3, as DNA: TGTGCCAGTCGGGGTAGTAGCACAGATACGCAGTATTTT.

This clone has a handful of counts. The J gene is TRBJ1-5, the V gene TRBV19; D might be TRBD1 (5 bases). The CDR3 is made up of 13 amino acids. CDR1 is LNHDA, CDR2 SQIVND, per germline (reference sequence). Between the trimmed V and J ends, which lost 4 bases and 5 bases, there was a span of 9 bases. CDR3 sequence reads: CASSTRADQPQHF. CDR3 DNA: TGTGCCAGTAGTACCAGGGCGGATCAGCCCCAGCATTTT.